The 28 T cell receptor beta chains given below trace back to one sample, sequenced in a study of beta chain features in type 1 diabetes. Sequencing targeted expressed TCRB transcripts, as all isolated RNA had been reverse transcribed. Profiled with immunoSEQ multiplex PCR; TCRdb holds only in-frame clones, not every one. Of 600,000 to 650,000 clones in the sample, around 15% are singletons; the top ten hold roughly 0.098%. The sequenced sample was naive CD4+ T cells from blood. These receptors came from a man aged 18 to 35 in good health.

This chain connects TRBV29-1 to TRBJ2-1; D not certain. Between the trimmed V and J ends, which lost 7 bases and 7 bases, there was a span of 17 bases. The CDR3 is made up of 13 amino acids. The germline gives CDR1 SQVTM, CDR2 ANQGSEA. DNA for the CDR3: TGCAGCGCCGCTTTTACCCGTAGGAATGAGCAGTTCTTC. Amino acids: CSAAFTRRNEQFF.

In this sample, this clone turned up a few times. V is TRBV18 and J is TRBJ2-1; 10 bases map to TRBD2. V gave up 4 bases and J gave up 1 base; unmatched junction bases: 1. The CDR3 is 15 amino acids. CDR1 and CDR2 from the germline V gene are KGHSH and LQKENI. In DNA, the CDR3 is TGTGCCAGCTCACTACTAGCGGGATCCTACAATGAGCAGTTCTTC. It specifies CASSLLAGSYNEQFF. Full variable domain (missing parts from reference TRBV18 and TRBJ2-1): NAGVMQNPRHLVRRRGQEARLRCSPMKGHSHVYWYRQLPEEGLKFMVYLQKENIIDESGMPKERFSAEFPKEGPSILRIQQVVRGDSAAYFCASSLLAGSYNEQFFGPGTRLTVL.

The chain recombines TRBV7-2 with TRBJ2-7; TRBD2 agrees at 11 bases. The CDR3 loop spans 17 amino acids. With V trimmed by 5 bases and J by 5 bases, 14 bases remained unmatched. Germline assignment: CDR1 SGHTA and CDR2 FQGNSA. The CDR3 DNA follows: TGTGCCAGCAGCCCGAGTTTAGCGGGGGGGCTTGGCCACGAGCAGTACTTC. It specifies CASSPSLAGGLGHEQYF.

The chain employs TRBV4-1 and TRBJ1-5; D not certain. The germline V gene encodes CDR1 MGHRA and CDR2 YSYEKL. There are 18 residues in the CDR3. V was cut by 6 bases and J by 0 bases, with 21 bases left in between. For the CDR3, the DNA is TGCGCCAGCAGTTTCTCCGACCGAACACCTTATAGCAATCAGCCCCAGCATTTT. This gives the protein CASSFSDRTPYSNQPQHF.

A few counts support this clone. The chain has TRBV28 and TRBJ2-7, with TRBD2 matching 7 bases. V was clipped by 3 bases and J by 4 bases; unmatched bases: 9. The germline CDR1 and CDR2 sequences are MDHEN and SYDVKM. The length of the CDR3 is 15 residues. For the CDR3, the DNA is TGTGCCAGCAGTTTTCAATCGCCGCGGGGGTACGAGCAGTACTTC. This codes for CASSFQSPRGYEQYF. Based on the CDR3 plus reference TRBV28 and TRBJ2-7, the full variable domain is DVKVTQSSRYLVKRTGEKVFLECVQDMDHENMFWYRQDPGLGLRLIYFSYDVKMKEKGDIPEGYSVSREKKERFSLILESASTNQTSMYLCASSFQSPRGYEQYFGPGTRLTVT.

V is TRBV4-1 and J is TRBJ1-2; 7 bases fit TRBD1. V shed 2 bases and J 7 bases; nucleotides not matched to a gene: 7. The CDR3 contains 14 residues. CDR1 is MGHRA and CDR2 is YSYEKL in the germline V gene. The CDR3 DNA sequence: TGCGCCAGCAGCCAACAGGGGGGGTACTTTGGCTACACCTTC. Translated, it gives CASSQQGGYFGYTF.

This clone has a handful of counts. CDR3 loop: CASRQGYEQYF. As DNA, the CDR3 is TGTGCCAGCAGACAGGGCTACGAGCAGTACTTC. The rearrangement links TRBV2 to TRBJ2-7; perhaps TRBD1 as D (6 bases). The CDR3 is 11 residues long. With 6 bases removed from V and 3 bases from J, the gap between germline ends came to 6 bases. The germline V gene has CDR1 SNHLY and CDR2 FYNNEI. Full variable domain (outside the CDR3, taken from reference TRBV2 and TRBJ2-7): EPEVTQTPSHQVTQMGQEVILRCVPISNHLYFYWYRQILGQKVEFLVSFYNNEISEKSEIFDDQFSVERPDGSNFTLKIRSTKLEDSAMYFCASRQGYEQYFGPGTRLTVT.

There are a few counts of this clone. The chain employs TRBV7-3 and TRBJ1-1, with D unresolved. The CDR3 sequence is 13 residues long. Deletions cut 4 bases from V and 3 bases from J, with 9 bases between. Germline V gene sequence: CDR1 SGHTA, CDR2 FQGTGA. The CDR3 coding sequence is TGTGCCAGCAGCTCCTGGATGGACACTGAAGCTTTCTTT. This codes for CASSSWMDTEAFF.

The chain combines TRBV6-5 with TRBJ2-7; 8 bases agree with TRBD1. The CDR3 contains 12 residues. The junction had 0 bases not matched to a gene; V was cut back by 2 bases and J by 6 bases. Looked up from germline, CDR1 is MNHEY and CDR2 is SVGAGI. CDR3 bases: TGTGCCAGCAGTTACGACAGGGGCGAGCAGTACTTC. Protein product: CASSYDRGEQYF.

This clone was observed a handful of times. V usage is TRBV5-1 and J usage is TRBJ2-5; a possible D gene is TRBD1 (5 bases). Germline V gene lookup returns CDR1 SGHRS and CDR2 YFSETQ. The V end lost 0 bases, the J end lost 7 bases, and 16 bases lay between the germline ends. The CDR3 has 15 residues. CDR3 amino acids: CASSLDPPGQGTQYF. The CDR3 region has the DNA TGCGCCAGCAGCTTGGATCCGCCGGGCCAGGGGACCCAGTACTTC.

In this sample, this clone turned up a few times. The CDR3 loop is CATRLLAGNTGELFF. The CDR3 DNA reads TGTGCCACCAGGTTACTAGCGGGGAACACCGGGGAGCTGTTTTTT. The chain combines TRBV15 with TRBJ2-2; TRBD2 matches 9 bases. Germline V gives CDR1 LNHNV, CDR2 YYDKDF (reference sequence). The CDR3 loop spans 15 amino acids. J lost 1 base, V lost 6 bases, and 3 bases had no gene match.

About this clone: The sample carries other DNA sequences with the same CDR3. The chain carries TRBV5-1 and TRBJ1-1; D not resolved. Trimming took off 0 bases at V and 0 bases at J, with 6 bases between the two ends. The CDR3 runs 14 residues. Germline V lookup: CDR1 SGHRS, CDR2 YFSETQ. Written as DNA, the CDR3 is TGCGCCAGCAGCTTGGGTGGAATGAACACTGAAGCTTTCTTT. Its translation: CASSLGGMNTEAFF.

This clone has only a few counts. The genes are TRBV29-1 and TRBJ1-5, with D possibly being TRBD1 (5 bases). The CDR3 loop spans 13 amino acids. V lost 5 bases and J lost 4, with 12 bases in between. Germline-derived CDR1 and CDR2 are SQVTM and ANQGSEA. CDR3 amino acids: CSVSRDWNQPQHF. As DNA, the CDR3 is TGCAGCGTTAGCAGGGATTGGAATCAGCCCCAGCATTTT.

V and J are TRBV29-1 and TRBJ2-5; tentatively, D is TRBD1 (6 bases). Germline CDR1 SQVTM, CDR2 ANQGSEA. The V gene lost 3 bases and the J gene lost 5 bases, with 10 bases spanning the gap. This CDR3 has 12 residues. Written as DNA, the CDR3 is TGCAGCGTTGAGGGGGCTGGGGAGACCCAGTACTTC. Its protein is CSVEGAGETQYF.

There are a few counts of this clone. V usage is TRBV18 and J usage is TRBJ1-2; D is unclear. CDR3 length: 15 amino acids. CDR1 and CDR2 from the germline V gene are KGHSH and LQKENI. V was cut by 2 bases and J by 4 bases, with 14 bases left in between. CDR3 residues: CASSPSVPYLYGYTF. The CDR3 nucleotides are TGTGCCAGCTCACCATCGGTTCCGTACCTCTATGGCTACACCTTC.

This CDR3 is CASSTAGGSGNTIYF. The DNA for the CDR3 is TGTGCCAGCAGCACAGCAGGGGGCTCTGGAAACACCATATATTTT. This chain joins TRBV7-9 and TRBJ1-3; 7 nucleotides agree with TRBD1. The CDR3 has 15 residues. With V trimmed by 5 bases and J by 0 bases, 4 bases remained unmatched. Germline V gene lookup returns CDR1 SEHNR and CDR2 FQNEAQ (reference sequence).

The chain couples TRBV7-2 to TRBJ1-6, with TRBD1 identical over 7 bases. V lost 3 bases, J lost 9 bases, and 11 bases stayed unmatched. The CDR3 extends over 16 amino acids. From germline, CDR1 is SGHTA and CDR2 FQGNSA. For the CDR3, the DNA is TGTGCCAGCAGCTTGAGGGACAGATACCAATCTTCACCCCTCCACTTT. Its translation is CASSLRDRYQSSPLHF. Using reference TRBV7-2 and TRBJ1-6 for the parts outside the CDR3, the full variable domain is GAGVSQSPSNKVTEKGKDVELRCDPISGHTALYWYRQSLGQGLEFLIYFQGNSAPDKSGLPSDRFSAERTGGSVSTLTIQRTQQEDSAVYLCASSLRDRYQSSPLHFGNGTRLTVT.

The table lists this clone with a few counts. CDR3 amino acids: CASSEENSYEQYF. CDR3 nucleotide sequence: TGTGCCAGCAGCGAGGAAAACAGCTACGAGCAGTACTTC. The J gene is TRBJ2-7, the V gene TRBV7-9; the D is unclear. V was pared by 5 bases and J by 3 bases, with 11 bases between. CDR1 SEHNR and CDR2 FQNEAQ come from the germline V gene (reference sequence). CDR3 length: 13 residues.

V usage is TRBV2 and J usage is TRBJ1-2; 7 nucleotides match TRBD1. V dropped 6 bases and J dropped 1; count of bases not matched to a gene: 2. The length of the CDR3 is 13 residues. CDR1 and CDR2 from the germline V gene are SNHLY and FYNNEI. The CDR3, as DNA: TGTGCCAGCAGGGGACAGATTAACTATGGCTACACCTTC. Residues: CASRGQINYGYTF.

Only a few counts were recorded for this clone. The chain couples TRBV29-1 to TRBJ1-3; D is undetermined. Trimming removed 3 bases at V and 5 bases at J, with 14 bases between. Per the germline V gene, CDR1 is SQVTM and CDR2 is ANQGSEA. The CDR3 extends over 14 amino acids. The CDR3 here is CSVERVLFRNTIYF. CDR3 sequence (DNA): TGCAGCGTTGAGAGGGTATTATTTCGAAACACCATATATTTT.

This clone occurred a few times. The genes are TRBV5-1 and TRBJ2-4; D is undetermined. Germline CDR1 reads SGHRS; CDR2 reads YFSETQ. The CDR3 contains 14 residues. V was trimmed by 2 bases and J by 13 bases, leaving 19 bases between them. The chain's CDR3 is CASSLGRSPERQYF. CDR3 bases: TGCGCCAGCAGCTTAGGACGGTCCCCGGAAAGACAGTACTTC. Drawing the rest from reference TRBV5-1 and TRBJ2-4, the complete variable domain is KAGVTQTPRYLIKTRGQQVTLSCSPISGHRSVSWYQQTPGQGLQFLFEYFSETQRNKGNFPGRFSGRQFSNSRSEMNVSTLELGDSALYLCASSLGRSPERQYFGAGTRLSVL.

The chain carries TRBV6-5 and TRBJ2-7, with D perhaps given as TRBD1 or TRBD2 (6 bases each). Looked up from germline, CDR1 is MNHEY and CDR2 is SVGAGI. The CDR3 sequence is 13 residues long. V lost 4 bases and J lost 7, with 14 bases in between. The CDR3 sequence is CASSSPGGGEQYF. CDR3 DNA sequence: TGTGCCAGCAGTTCCCCCGGGGGCGGGGAGCAGTACTTC.

This chain uses TRBV29-1 with TRBJ1-1; D is ambiguous. This CDR3 comprises 13 residues. Trimming shortened V by 2 bases and J by 10 bases, and 17 bases separated the two germline ends. Per germline, CDR1 SQVTM and CDR2 ANQGSEA. The CDR3 reads CSVEKGGRTGAFF. The DNA for the CDR3 is TGCAGCGTTGAAAAGGGTGGAAGAACCGGAGCTTTCTTT.

The CDR3 here is CASSIAGTLMNTEAFF. The DNA of the CDR3 is TGTGCCAGTAGTATAGCCGGGACACTAATGAACACTGAAGCTTTCTTT. The rearrangement joins TRBV19 to TRBJ1-1, with D maybe TRBD1 (6 bases). Germline-derived CDR1 and CDR2 are LNHDA and SQIVND (reference sequence). V dropped 1 base and J dropped 0 bases, with 12 bases sitting between them. The CDR3 is 16 amino acids.

V usage is TRBV18 and J usage is TRBJ2-7; 8 bases match TRBD2. The CDR3 loop spans 14 amino acids. Trimming cost V 5 bases and J 4 bases; bases outside gene matches: 7. Looked up from germline, CDR1 is KGHSH and CDR2 is LQKENI. CDR3 residues: CASSFNSGMYEQYF. The CDR3 DNA is TGTGCCAGCTCATTCAATAGCGGGATGTACGAGCAGTACTTC. The full variable domain, rest sourced from reference TRBV18 and TRBJ2-7, is NAGVMQNPRHLVRRRGQEARLRCSPMKGHSHVYWYRQLPEEGLKFMVYLQKENIIDESGMPKERFSAEFPKEGPSILRIQQVVRGDSAAYFCASSFNSGMYEQYFGPGTRLTVT.

This clone was recorded a few times. This chain joins TRBV4-2 and TRBJ1-1; maybe TRBD1 (5 bases). Germline V gives CDR1 LGHNA, CDR2 YNFKEQ. CDR3 length: 13 amino acids. The germline V and J ends were trimmed by 4 bases and 7 bases, with 13 bases remaining between them. CDR3 DNA: TGTGCCAGCAGCCGCCCAGGGAGGGTTGAAGCTTTCTTT. Its translation is CASSRPGRVEAFF.

This clone was counted only a few times. J is TRBJ2-7 and V is TRBV5-1, with 8 nucleotides matching TRBD1. V shed 4 bases and J 3 bases; nucleotides not matched to a gene: 3. The germline V gene has CDR1 SGHRS and CDR2 YFSETQ. The length of the CDR3 is 13 residues. CDR3 nucleotide sequence: TGCGCCAGCAGCCCGACAGGGGACTACGAGCAGTACTTC. As protein: CASSPTGDYEQYF. Full variable domain (rest looked up from reference TRBV5-1 and TRBJ2-7): KAGVTQTPRYLIKTRGQQVTLSCSPISGHRSVSWYQQTPGQGLQFLFEYFSETQRNKGNFPGRFSGRQFSNSRSEMNVSTLELGDSALYLCASSPTGDYEQYFGPGTRLTVT.

This rearrangement joins TRBV28 to TRBJ2-6; D is possibly TRBD1 (6 bases). Germline assignment: CDR1 MDHEN and CDR2 SYDVKM. V dropped 5 bases and J dropped 3 bases, with 11 bases sitting between them. The CDR3 totals 15 residues. The DNA of the CDR3 is TGTGCCAGCAGTGGCAGGGGTAATGGGGCCAACGTCCTGACTTTC. Amino acid sequence: CASSGRGNGANVLTF. Full variable domain (remainder filled in from reference TRBV28 and TRBJ2-6): DVKVTQSSRYLVKRTGEKVFLECVQDMDHENMFWYRQDPGLGLRLIYFSYDVKMKEKGDIPEGYSVSREKKERFSLILESASTNQTSMYLCASSGRGNGANVLTFGAGSRLTVL.